The entry that follows covers one T cell receptor beta chain sequence. This record comes from a study of blood T cell repertoires in COVID-19. Assay: immunoSEQ multiplex PCR; the TCRdb copy retains only in-frame clones and omits some. The sample contains about 110,000 clones, approximately 90% of which appear only once. CDR1 is MNHNY and CDR2 is SVGAGI in the germline V gene (reference sequence). There are 14 residues in the CDR3. V was pared by 7 bases and J by 8 bases, with 8 bases of the junction left unmatched. Specimen: peripheral blood. The chain carries TRBV6-6 and TRBJ1-6, with 7 bases fitting TRBD1. This TCR came from a woman between 45 and 60 years old with acute or convalescent COVID-19. This CDR3 reads CASTRDSSDSPLHF. CDR3 bases: TGTGCCAGCACCAGGGACAGTTCGGATTCACCCCTCCACTTT.